This record concerns one T cell receptor beta chain sequence. V shed 6 bases and J shed 4 bases, with 13 bases lying between them. Looked up from germline, CDR1 is MNHEY and CDR2 is SVGEGT. The CDR3 runs 13 residues. The entry originates in a study of blood T cell repertoires in COVID-19. Looking at the study overall: Spain, Italy and the United States supplied samples that represented acute and convalescent COVID-19. T cells, B-cell-depleted T cells, or PBMCs provided the cDNA or gDNA that served as material.

In the source study's methods: Nucleated cell number was recorded as an estimate derived from reference gene primer amplification. This table comes from immunoSEQ multiplex PCR, and its TCRdb copy is limited to in-frame clones, with some not included. Clone size and V and J calls were adopted from that table, with D and trimming inferred from the DNA. The profile covers 150,000 to 190,000 clones, with 85% to 90% appearing a single time and more than 14% taken by the ten largest. The TCR sequence derives from a woman aged 40 to 55 with acute or convalescent COVID-19. This chain connects TRBV6-2 or TRBV6-3 to TRBJ2-7, with no clear D. Sequenced input: peripheral blood. CDR3 amino acids: CASSGWQDYEQYF. The CDR3 DNA is TGTGCCAGCAGCGGGTGGCAGGATTACGAGCAGTACTTC.